This T cell receptor (beta chain) derives from a study of shared clonotypes between healthy human individuals. This CDR3 region has 13 residues. CDR1 and CDR2 (germline): SGHTS, YDEGEE. Between the trimmed V and J ends, which lost 4 bases and 7 bases, there was a span of 11 bases. Measured with immunoSEQ multiplex PCR; TCRdb has only the in-frame clones, and not every one. Seen here are hundreds of thousands of clones, about 96% observed once, and the top ten hold less than 0.06%. The origin of this receptor is a woman in her 30s in good health. The rearrangement uses TRBV5-8 and TRBJ2-2; a possible D gene is TRBD1 (6 bases). Sequenced material: naive CD4+ T cells sorted from blood. This sample's subset: CD45RA+ positively selected. CDR3 residues: CASSPQGNGELFF. The DNA of the CDR3 is TGTGCCAGCAGCCCGCAGGGGAACGGGGAGCTGTTTTTT.